What follows is one T cell receptor (beta chain) and its context. This clone was detected only a few times. The specificity of this receptor is unknown. There are no base qualities to consult, and no much larger clone falls within one base. The data are from a study of cytotoxic CD8 clonotypes in ibrutinib-treated CLL (dated by TCRdb to the early 2020s). At the level of the whole study: The cohort included roughly 15 treatment-naive and some twelve relapsed/refractory patients; roughly 17 were IGHV unmutated. Longitudinal samples were obtainable from about 30% of the 86 participants in the trial. Every remission and progressive disease sample was obtained while ibrutinib was still being received by the patients. Cryopreserved peripheral blood mononuclear cells were obtained prior to treatment, at the time of response, and at either disease progression or sustained remission. Samples at response were collected after a median of about 12 months of treatment, with a range of about 6 to 36 months. Samples averaged approximately 250,000 productive templates and some 96,000 productive rearrangements. Partial responses were observed in about 24 patients and complete responses in 2; after a median follow-up of roughly 62 months, remission was maintained in approximately 15 patients and progression was observed in about twelve.

Each clonotype received, on average, around 9.6x coverage in deep resolution sequencing performed on a MiSeq, where the target depth lay between 1 in 1 million and 1 in 200,000 T cells. The immunoSEQ hsTCRB Kit was used to generate TCR beta libraries. On the study's bioinformatics: The data were analyzed with ImmunoSEQ Analyzer and ImmunoSEQ Data Assistant, and V, D and J gene assignments followed IMGT definitions. Clonality, which ranges from 0 to 1, was calculated as one minus the normalized Shannon entropy of productive rearrangement frequencies. Public clonotype analysis was restricted to overrepresented clonotypes comprising at least 0.05% of each patient's repertoire. Repertoires from about a dozen age-matched healthy donors in immuneACCESS were used as clonality controls. As stored in TCRdb, this immuneACCESS dataset retains in-frame rearrangements with V and J assigned. A fraction of the clones does not appear; measured against another copy, unresolved V genes explain less than half of the discrepancy, and the remainder lacks a known reason. D and trimming come from the DNA, and the V and J calls and clone size come from that table. The sample table lists about 130,000 clones, approximately 81% of them with a count of one. 13% of the sample is held by the ten biggest clonotypes.

The time point tag for this specimen amounts to: approximately eleven months on ibrutinib. For TCR beta library preparation, around 1.8 micrograms of genomic DNA were extracted from the cryopreserved PBMCs. Longitudinal blood samples from CLL patients on ibrutinib monotherapy were analyzed using high-throughput TCR beta sequencing. The patients were enrolled in a single-center, open-label phase 2 trial of ibrutinib monotherapy. General findings and caveats noted by the study authors: Baseline clonality exceeded that of age-matched healthy donors and correlated strongly with circulating CD8+ T-cell counts. Clonality increased at ibrutinib response, stayed stable in sustained remission, and fell back toward baseline at progression. Sustained-remission and progressing patients did not have matched sampling times, and lymph node repertoires were not examined. Public clonotypes were rare and either shrank or stayed stable during treatment, and the rise in clonality at ibrutinib response reflected expansion of private clonotypes.

From the cysteine up to the phenylalanine, the CDR3 has a length of 12 residues. The CDR3 DNA has 36 bases and is translated from base 1. The V end loses 8 bases and the J end loses 1 base, and a stretch of 8 bases separates them. As encoded in the germline V gene (reference sequence), CDR1 is GTSNPN while CDR2 is SVGIG. The receptor comes from a human donor with chronic lymphocytic leukemia. Specimen: PBMCs, collected after 12 months of ibrutinib treatment. The chain uses TRBV30 and TRBJ2-2; the D gene is unclear. Read as DNA, the sequence is TGTGCCGGAGCAGAGAACACCGGGGAGCTGTTTTTT. It translates to CAGAENTGELFF.